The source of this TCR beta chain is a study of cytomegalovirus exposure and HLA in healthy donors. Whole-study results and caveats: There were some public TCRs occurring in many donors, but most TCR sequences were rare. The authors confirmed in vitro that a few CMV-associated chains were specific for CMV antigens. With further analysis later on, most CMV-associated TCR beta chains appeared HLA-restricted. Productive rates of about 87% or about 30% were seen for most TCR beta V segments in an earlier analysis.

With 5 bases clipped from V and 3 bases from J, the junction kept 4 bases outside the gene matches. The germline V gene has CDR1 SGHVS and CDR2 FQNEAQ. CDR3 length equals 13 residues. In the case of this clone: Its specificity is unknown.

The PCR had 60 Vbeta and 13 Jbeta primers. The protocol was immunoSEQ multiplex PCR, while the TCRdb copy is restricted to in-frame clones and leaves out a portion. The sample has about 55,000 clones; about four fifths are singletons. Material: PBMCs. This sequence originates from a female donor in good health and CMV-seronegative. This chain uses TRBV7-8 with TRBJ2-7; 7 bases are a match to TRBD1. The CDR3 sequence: CASSDRQGYEQYF. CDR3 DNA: TGTGCCAGCAGCGACAGACAGGGCTACGAGCAGTACTTC.